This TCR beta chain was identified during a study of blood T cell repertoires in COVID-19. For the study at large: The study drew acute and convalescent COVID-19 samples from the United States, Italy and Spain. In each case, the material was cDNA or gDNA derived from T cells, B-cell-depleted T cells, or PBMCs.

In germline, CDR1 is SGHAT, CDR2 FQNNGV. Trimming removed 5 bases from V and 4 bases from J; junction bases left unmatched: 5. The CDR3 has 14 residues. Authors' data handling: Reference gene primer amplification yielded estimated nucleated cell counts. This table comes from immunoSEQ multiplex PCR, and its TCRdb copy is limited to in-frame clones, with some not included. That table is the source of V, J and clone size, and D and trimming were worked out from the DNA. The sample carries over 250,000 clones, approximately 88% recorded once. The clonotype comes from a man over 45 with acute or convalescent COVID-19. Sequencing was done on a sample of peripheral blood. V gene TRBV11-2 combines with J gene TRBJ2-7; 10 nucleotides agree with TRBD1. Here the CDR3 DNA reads TGTGCCAGCAGCATTCCGGGACAGGGGTACGAGCAGTACTTC. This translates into CASSIPGQGYEQYF.